A selection of T cell receptor beta chains follows, all from one sample in a study of blood T cells in healthy people across ages. TCRdb fed the 5' RACE reads into MiXCR, producing one record per CDR3 protein. The data show 1.8 million or so distinct CDR3 sequences, roughly two fifths seen once. The sequenced material came from blood. The receptor source for this set is a human donor in good health. CDR3s include the opening cysteine and the closing phenylalanine or tryptophan. The order of the fields is V gene, D gene, J gene, clone size, CDR3 DNA, CDR3 protein. D genes are given only for firm matches. A clone size is listed for some rows: how often the clone was seen (once, few, many), or a class if it is expanded.

>TRBV12-5|.|TRBJ2-1|few
TGTGCTAGTGGTTTGCGTGACAATGAGCAGTTCTTC
CASGLRDNEQFF
>TRBV9|.|TRBJ1-2|.
TGTGCCAGCAGCGTAGAGGCAGGGCGGGCTTCTAACTATGGCTACACCTTC
CASSVEAGRASNYGYTF
>TRBV20-1|.|TRBJ2-4|.
TGCAGTGCTTTGACCCTCGATAGGGAGGCCAAAAACATTCAGTACTTC
CSALTLDREAKNIQYF
>TRBV20-1|TRBD1|TRBJ2-1|few
TGCAGTGCTAGAGATCTGCGGACAGGGATCATCAGTGAGCAGTTCTTC
CSARDLRTGIISEQFF
>TRBV5-4|.|TRBJ1-4|few
TGTGCCAGCAGCTTCGCCGGAGAAAAACTGTTTTTT
CASSFAGEKLFF
>TRBV4-3|TRBD2|TRBJ2-3|few
TGCGCCAGCAGCCGCACATGGGGGACTAGTAAAGGAGGCACAGATACGCAGTATTTT
CASSRTWGTSKGGTDTQYF
>TRBV25-1|TRBD2|TRBJ2-5|.
TGTGCCAGCAGCTTCGGCGGGGGGGCCTGGGGCACCCAGTACTTC
CASSFGGGAWGTQYF
>TRBV12-3/TRBV12-4|.|TRBJ1-3|.
TGTGCCAGCAGTTTGGGCCCCCAGGTTGGAAACACCATATATTTT
CASSLGPQVGNTIYF
>TRBV9|.|TRBJ2-7|few
TGTGCCAGCAGCGTAGCCTCGGGGAGGCTAACCTACGAGCAGTACTTC
CASSVASGRLTYEQYF
>TRBV6-5|.|TRBJ2-7|few
.
CASSFGTGALSYEQDF
>TRBV5-1|.|TRBJ1-2|few
TGCGCCAGCAGCTTGGAAGGGATTGGGGCTCGGGGCTACACCTTC
CASSLEGIGARGYTF
>TRBV7-7|.|TRBJ2-3|.
TGTGCCAGCAGCTTAGGACTAACGGAAACAGATACGCAGTATTTT
CASSLGLTETDTQYF
>TRBV9|.|TRBJ1-2|.
TGTGCCAGCAGCGTAGGGCCCGGACAAGGCTATGGCTACACCTTC
CASSVGPGQGYGYTF
>TRBV7-2|.|TRBJ1-2|few
TGTGCCAGCAGCCCTGGGGACGCTATCAGTGCACTCTATGGCTACACCTTC
CASSPGDAISALYGYTF